The 21 T cell receptor beta chains listed next were all sequenced from one sample in a study of cytomegalovirus exposure and HLA in healthy donors. The PCR was carried out with 60 Vbeta primers and 13 Jbeta primers. Repertoires were generated with immunoSEQ multiplex PCR, while TCRdb's copy carries only in-frame clones and drops some. The sample lists some 150,000 clones, less than 80% occurring once. Source material: PBMCs. Receptors were obtained from a female donor in good health and CMV-seropositive.

This chain links TRBV20-1 with TRBJ1-2, with 9 bases that match TRBD1. The CDR3 loop spans 11 amino acids. V trimming: 7 bases; J trimming: 7 bases; junction bases outside the gene matches: 4. Germline V gene sequence: CDR1 DFQATT, CDR2 SNEGSKA (reference sequence). The CDR3 DNA is TGCAGTGTTGGGACAGGGTTTGGCTACACCTTC. It is translated as CSVGTGFGYTF.

DNA for the CDR3: TGTGCCAGCTCATCCGGGACACTTAGCAATCAGCCCCAGCATTTT. Encoded protein: CASSSGTLSNQPQHF. The rearrangement uses TRBV18 and TRBJ1-5; weak D call: TRBD1 (6 bases). V gave up 5 bases and J gave up 0 bases, with 11 bases separating them. In germline, CDR1 is KGHSH, CDR2 LQKENI. The CDR3 consists of 15 residues.

The chain joins TRBV27 to TRBJ2-7; D remains ambiguous. The CDR3 totals 15 residues. Germline CDR1 is MNHEY and CDR2 is SMNVEV (reference sequence). The V gene lost 0 bases and the J gene lost 0 bases, with 9 bases spanning the gap. The CDR3 sequence: CASSLSGWSSYEQYF. The CDR3 nucleotides are TGTGCCAGCAGTTTATCCGGGTGGAGCTCCTACGAGCAGTACTTC.

V is TRBV5-4 and J is TRBJ2-2; 9 bases are a match to TRBD2. The CDR3 has 15 residues. Germline CDR1 reads SGHNT; CDR2 reads YYREEE (reference sequence). Trimming removed 4 bases from V and 6 bases from J; junction bases left unmatched: 7. Here the CDR3 DNA reads TGTGCCAGCAGCCTTGTGACTAGCGGATCCGGGGAGCTGTTTTTT. Its translation: CASSLVTSGSGELFF.

This chain uses TRBV15 with TRBJ2-3; maybe TRBD2 (7 bases). V was pared by 1 base and J by 3 bases, with 11 bases between. This CDR3 contains 15 residues. Germline V gives CDR1 LNHNV, CDR2 YYDKDF (reference sequence). Written as DNA, the CDR3 is TGTGCCACCAGCAGAGGCGGGGGCCGGACAGATACGCAGTATTTT. This sequence encodes CATSRGGGRTDTQYF.

The chain carries TRBV9 and TRBJ2-1; 13 bases align to TRBD2. V was pared by 4 bases and J by 9 bases, with 10 bases of the junction left unmatched. The germline V gene has CDR1 SGDLS and CDR2 YYNGEE. CDR3 length: 16 residues. DNA for the CDR3: TGTGCCAGCAGCTCCCCAACTAGCGGGGGGGCGGGTGAGCAGTTCTTC. It codes for CASSSPTSGGAGEQFF.

This clone was counted between two and nine times. The chain employs TRBV2 and TRBJ2-1, with a weak D call TRBD2 (5 bases). The CDR3 is 15 residues long. Looked up from germline, CDR1 is SNHLY and CDR2 is FYNNEI. Trimming took 7 bases from V and 7 from J, leaving 20 bases between them. In DNA form, the CDR3 reads TGTGCCAGCACCCAGCGCGGACTCGGGGAGAATGAGCAGTTCTTC. Protein: CASTQRGLGENEQFF.

The chain joins TRBV6-5 to TRBJ1-5; D not certain. V lost 5 bases, J lost 0 bases, and 11 bases lay in between. Germline V gives CDR1 MNHEY, CDR2 SVGAGI. There are 15 residues in the CDR3. The CDR3 loop reads CASSAHINSNQPQHF. The CDR3, as DNA: TGTGCCAGCAGTGCTCACATAAATAGCAATCAGCCCCAGCATTTT.

This chain links TRBV6-1 with TRBJ2-7; 7 nucleotides line up with TRBD2. Germline V gene lookup returns CDR1 MNHNS and CDR2 SASEGT. The CDR3 is 14 residues long. Trimming cost V 1 base and J 3 bases; bases outside gene matches: 3. The CDR3 sequence is CASSEVGGSYEQYF. CDR3 in DNA: TGTGCCAGCAGTGAAGTGGGCGGGAGCTACGAGCAGTACTTC.

This rearrangement joins TRBV9 to TRBJ2-5; 9 nucleotides match TRBD2. The CDR3 consists of 15 residues. Germline V CDR1 and CDR2: SGDLS, YYNGEE. The V segment lost 4 bases and the J segment 2 bases; nucleotides outside the gene matches: 6. The CDR3 sequence: CASSPLAGTQETQYF. CDR3 sequence (DNA): TGTGCCAGCAGCCCACTAGCGGGCACACAAGAGACCCAGTACTTC.

The chain combines TRBV2 with TRBJ2-3; a possible D gene is TRBD2 (6 bases). The germline V gene has CDR1 SNHLY and CDR2 FYNNEI. CDR3 length equals 15 residues. The V gene lost 6 bases and the J gene lost 4 bases, with 17 bases spanning the gap. The CDR3 DNA reads TGTGCCAGCAGCCCAGGTGGCGGGATTTCAGATACGCAGTATTTT. It is translated as CASSPGGGISDTQYF.

The chain joins TRBV21-1 to TRBJ2-1; the D segment call TRBD1 is taken from the table without a DNA check. TRBV21-1 has pseudogene status. This CDR3 is built from 14 residues. In nucleotides, the CDR3 is TGTGCCAGCAGCAAGGCGTACAGGGACAATGAGCAGTTCTTC. It specifies CASSKAYRDNEQFF.

This rearrangement joins TRBV5-1 to TRBJ2-1; D perhaps matches TRBD2 (5 bases). The CDR3 spans 13 residues. Looked up from germline, CDR1 is SGHRS and CDR2 is YFSETQ. V gave up 0 bases and J gave up 6 bases, with 7 bases separating them. This chain's CDR3 is CASSLGGSNEQFF. As DNA, the CDR3 is TGCGCCAGCAGCTTGGGAGGGAGCAATGAGCAGTTCTTC.

The V gene is TRBV5-1, the J gene TRBJ2-2; 10 nucleotides line up with TRBD2. CDR3 length: 16 amino acids. The germline V gene has CDR1 SGHRS and CDR2 YFSETQ. Trimming cost V 4 bases and J 6 bases; bases outside gene matches: 9. The CDR3, as DNA: TGCGCCAGCAGCATTCCTCTAGCGGGGGTTCCCGGGGAGCTGTTTTTT. It is translated as CASSIPLAGVPGELFF.

This clone was seen just once. This sequence joins TRBV30 and TRBJ2-7, with a weak D call TRBD2 (5 bases). Trimming left V 2 bases short and J 6 bases short, with 17 bases between. The CDR3 is 14 amino acids. CDR1 and CDR2 (germline): GTSNPN, SVGIG (reference sequence). The CDR3 here is CAWSLAGVKLEQYF. The CDR3, as DNA: TGTGCCTGGAGTCTGGCGGGTGTAAAACTCGAGCAGTACTTC.

V gene TRBV10-3 combines with J gene TRBJ2-7; maybe TRBD2 (5 bases). CDR1 is ENHRY and CDR2 is SYGVKD in the germline V gene. V lost 8 bases to trimming and J lost 4 bases, with 15 bases between them. CDR3 length: 13 residues. CDR3 DNA: TGTGCCATCGAGGAGAGCGGCTCATACGAGCAGTACTTC. Protein product: CAIEESGSYEQYF.

The genes are TRBV5-1 and TRBJ2-7, with 12 positions matching TRBD2. The CDR3 totals 15 residues. The J segment lost 0 bases and the V segment lost 5 bases, leaving 3 bases of the junction unmatched. Looked up from germline, CDR1 is SGHRS and CDR2 is YFSETQ. DNA of the CDR3: TGCGCCAGCAGTACGACTAGCGGGAGCTCCTACGAGCAGTACTTC. As protein: CASSTTSGSSYEQYF.

The chain combines TRBV6-5 with TRBJ1-1; no definite D call. The CDR3 loop spans 12 amino acids. V was clipped by 7 bases and J by 7 bases, with 13 bases between them. CDR1 and CDR2 (germline): MNHEY, SVGAGI. The CDR3, as DNA: TGTGCCAGCACCCAAAACAGTGTTGAAGCTTTCTTT. Encoded protein: CASTQNSVEAFF.

This rearrangement joins TRBV6-1 to TRBJ2-7; TRBD2 agrees at 7 bases. V lost 4 bases, J lost 2 bases, and 8 bases stayed unmatched. This CDR3 contains 15 residues. CDR1 and CDR2 (germline): MNHNS, SASEGT. The CDR3 here is CASSAALAVPYEQYF. CDR3 DNA: TGTGCCAGCAGTGCTGCGCTAGCGGTGCCCTACGAGCAGTACTTC.

The chain couples TRBV18 to TRBJ2-5; the D gene is possibly TRBD1 (6 bases). There are 13 residues in the CDR3. V dropped 10 bases and J dropped 0 bases, with 12 bases sitting between them. Germline CDR1 and CDR2: KGHSH and LQKENI. The CDR3 DNA reads as TGTGCCATTCAAAGGACAGACCAAGAGACCCAGTACTTC. Its protein is CAIQRTDQETQYF.

V gene TRBV7-2 combines with J gene TRBJ1-1; weak D call: TRBD1 (6 bases). The germline gives CDR1 SGHTA, CDR2 FQGNSA. With 8 bases removed from V and 5 bases from J, the gap between germline ends came to 15 bases. The CDR3 has 13 residues. In DNA form, the CDR3 reads TGTGCCAGCTCAGGGGACATGTGGACTGAAGCTTTCTTT. Amino acids: CASSGDMWTEAFF.